This section outlines one TCR beta chain sequence together with its context. Its antigen target is currently unknown. One base away there is no much larger clone; base qualities are not given. This record belongs to a study of Ad26.COV2.S vaccination and SARS-CoV-2 variants (dated by TCRdb to the early 2020s). The study in broad terms: Vaccine-arm donors were drawn from COV1001, a multicentre, randomized, double-blind, placebo-controlled phase I-IIa trial of Ad26.COV2.S in healthy adults. Trial participants were randomized into five groups of five, in which low-dose or high-dose Ad26.COV2.S was given once or twice, or placebo was given on both occasions. A total of 32 samples were included in the TCR-sequenced set, comprising 19 Ad26.COV2.S vaccine recipients, 5 placebo recipients and 8 SARS-CoV-2 convalescent individuals. Investigators remained blinded to trial group allocation during experiments and outcome assessment. Sequencing of the TCRbeta repertoire served to evaluate the specificity and breadth of SARS-CoV-2-reactive T cell receptors following Ad26.COV2.S vaccination. Dosing of Ad26.COV2.S was intramuscular, at either 5x10^10 or 1x10^11 viral particles, delivered as one shot or as two shots spaced 56 days apart.

Results the study describes overall, beyond this receptor: The authors noted that total T cell responses may have been underestimated by the TCR breadth and depth analyses. Spike-specific TCR breadth was higher in Ad26.COV2.S recipients than in placebo recipients (P = 0.0014). Comparing responses between vaccine doses or regimens was not something the study was powered to do. Substantial breadth of spike-specific CD8+ and CD4+ T cell responses was reported after vaccination. Non-spike TCR breadth was comparable between vaccine and placebo recipients, consistent with the vaccine containing only spike.

The immunoSEQ Assay was the method used to sequence TCRbeta CDR3 regions. After extraction, genomic DNA underwent amplification by bias-controlled multiplex PCR, followed by high-throughput sequencing. Under the source paper's analysis protocol: To quantify the absolute abundance of each unique TCRbeta CDR3 region, sequences were collapsed and filtered. T cell fraction was estimated by normalizing TCRbeta template counts to usable DNA, with usable DNA measured through amplification of reference genes found in all nucleated cells. Repertoire TCRs were annotated as SARS-CoV-2-specific by exact matching of V gene, CDR3 amino acid sequence and J gene to a known reactive TCR set. The reference SARS-CoV-2 TCR set was derived from MIRA and filtered for enrichment in COVID-19-positive ImmuneCODE repertoires, a step that removed public or cross-reactive TCRs. Drawing on the MIRA antigens, annotated TCRs were analysed further at the level of specific ORF or position within ORF. Breadth was defined as annotated unique rearrangements over total unique productive rearrangements; depth was the summed frequency of those rearrangements. Two-sided Wilcoxon rank-sum tests were used to compare TCR breadth between groups. TCRdb took over this immuneACCESS table, retaining in-frame rearrangements with V and J assigned. Such tables are incomplete; in checked studies, under half of the missing clones stem from an unresolved V gene, and the remainder is unexplained. D and trimming come from the DNA, and the V and J calls and clone size come from that table. This sample lists some 330,000 clones; roughly 88% were detected once. Of the sample, around 5% falls within the top ten clones.

The CDR3 spans 20 residues, from the cysteine through the phenylalanine. Only the CDR3 portion is preserved as DNA: 60 bases, with reading frame beginning at the first base. For this chain, trimming is 3 bases at the V end and 0 bases at the J end, and the number of junction bases without a gene match is 18. CDR1 and CDR2 were assigned from the germline V gene (reference sequence) as GTSNPN and SVGIG. The label giving this sample's treatment or condition can be read as: roughly 20 received Ad26.COV2.S at low or high dose, single or two shots; five or six received placebo; per-sample allocation not given. Repertoires of vaccine and placebo recipients were sequenced from samples taken on day 63 after the first injection. Cohort 1b enrolled 25 or so adults aged 18-55 years at a single site in Boston, USA, between 29 July and 7 August 2020. Ad26.COV2.S was a replication-incompetent adenovirus type 26 vector that expressed a prefusion-stabilized SARS-CoV-2 spike protein derived from the original Wuhan strain.

The sample was peripheral blood, taken in a trial of Ad26.COV2.S vaccine versus placebo. The chain joins TRBV30 to TRBJ1-5; 9 middle bases align to TRBD1. The receptor was isolated from a person aged 18-65 years who received the Ad26.COV2.S COVID-19 vaccine or a placebo. The CDR3 reads as follows: CAWSLGSPGQGYYSNQPQHF. The sequenced DNA is TGTGCCTGGAGCCTAGGCTCACCGGGACAGGGATACTATAGCAATCAGCCCCAGCATTTT.